The 22 T cell receptor beta chains below were found in one sample sequenced in a study of cytomegalovirus exposure and HLA in healthy donors. PCR employed 60 Vbeta and 13 Jbeta primers. Libraries were prepared by immunoSEQ multiplex PCR; TCRdb keeps only in-frame clonotypes and omits some of them. Reported are roughly 73,000 clones; the ten largest clones contain roughly an eighth. The sequenced sample was PBMCs. All receptors derive from a man aged 50 to 60 in good health and CMV-seropositive.

The genes are TRBV7-9 and TRBJ1-5; 8 bases align to TRBD1. V was pared by 2 bases and J by 7 bases, with 7 bases of the junction left unmatched. Germline CDR1 and CDR2: SEHNR and FQNEAQ (reference sequence). There are 15 residues in the CDR3. The CDR3 DNA follows: TGTGCCAGCAGCTTACCGGACAGGGAAGGGCAGCCCCAGCATTTT. Translated, it gives CASSLPDREGQPQHF.

J is TRBJ2-3 and V is TRBV6-1, with D possibly being TRBD1 (6 bases). Deletions cut 8 bases from V and 0 bases from J, with 15 bases between. The CDR3 length is 15 residues. Germline CDR1 is MNHNS and CDR2 is SASEGT. CDR3 sequence reads: CASASQGQSTDTQYF. For the CDR3, the DNA is TGTGCCAGCGCTAGCCAAGGACAGAGCACAGATACGCAGTATTTT.

J is TRBJ1-1 and V is TRBV19; D unresolved. CDR3 length: 11 residues. The ends were cut back, 7 bases at V and 1 base at J, with 4 bases in the middle. Per germline, CDR1 LNHDA and CDR2 SQIVND (reference sequence). The CDR3 sequence: CASIRNTEAFF. CDR3 bases: TGTGCCAGTATCAGGAACACTGAAGCTTTCTTT.

The chain uses TRBV30 and TRBJ1-3; D may be TRBD1 (6 bases). Germline CDR1 reads GTSNPN; CDR2 reads SVGIG (reference sequence). Trimming cost V 2 bases and J 5 bases, with 16 bases left between them. The CDR3 length is 15 residues. In DNA form, the CDR3 reads TGTGCCTGGAGTTACCAACAGGGTCTTAGAAACACCATATATTTT. Its protein is CAWSYQQGLRNTIYF. The variable domain in full, with the rest retrieved from reference TRBV30 and TRBJ1-3, is SQTIHQWPATLVQPVGSPLSLECTVEGTSNPNLYWYRQAAGRGLQLLFYSVGIGQISSEVPQNLSASRPQDRQFILSSKKLLLSDSGFYLCAWSYQQGLRNTIYFGEGSWLTVV.

The chain employs TRBV19 and TRBJ2-5, with 7 bases identical to TRBD1. The CDR3 is made up of 14 amino acids. The junction had 7 bases not matched to a gene; V was cut back by 5 bases and J by 4 bases. Germline CDR1 and CDR2: LNHDA and SQIVND (reference sequence). CDR3 sequence reads: CASSPTGWGETQYF. In DNA form, the CDR3 reads TGTGCCAGTAGTCCGACAGGGTGGGGAGAGACCCAGTACTTC.

The rearrangement joins TRBV7-3 to TRBJ2-5; weak D call: TRBD2 (7 bases). This CDR3 has 15 residues. The germline V and J ends were trimmed by 6 bases and 1 base, with 15 bases remaining between them. From germline, CDR1 is SGHTA and CDR2 FQGTGA. The CDR3 nucleotides read TGTGCCAGCAGTGTACTGGCGGGGGCCCAAGAGACCCAGTACTTC. It yields the protein CASSVLAGAQETQYF.

The V and J genes are TRBV11-2 and TRBJ2-2; TRBD1 matches 8 bases. The CDR3 covers 14 residues. V was clipped by 5 bases and J by 9 bases; unmatched bases: 8. Germline V gives CDR1 SGHAT, CDR2 FQNNGV. DNA of the CDR3: TGTGCCAGCAGCCCGGGACAGGTTCATCGGGAGCTGTTTTTT. Translation gives CASSPGQVHRELFF.

The V gene is TRBV28, the J gene TRBJ1-1; TRBD1 is a possible D gene (6 bases). This CDR3 is 14 amino acids long. Trimming removed 5 bases at V and 0 bases at J, with 10 bases between. CDR1 and CDR2 (germline): MDHEN, SYDVKM. The CDR3 protein is CASSRTVMNTEAFF. CDR3 nucleotides: TGTGCCAGCAGTAGGACAGTCATGAACACTGAAGCTTTCTTT.

V and J are TRBV5-1 and TRBJ2-5, with D hard to call. The CDR3 is 16 amino acids. Trimming pared 1 base from V and 0 bases from J, leaving 13 bases between. In germline, CDR1 is SGHRS, CDR2 YFSETQ. This chain's CDR3 is CASSLPAGEYQETQYF. CDR3 sequence (DNA): TGCGCCAGCAGCTTGCCGGCAGGCGAGTACCAAGAGACCCAGTACTTC.

The chain recombines TRBV28 with TRBJ2-1, with D unclear. The germline CDR1 and CDR2 sequences are MDHEN and SYDVKM. The length of the CDR3 is 13 residues. V was clipped by 5 bases and J by 4 bases, with 9 bases between them. CDR3 sequence: CASSLSHYNEQFF. In DNA form, the CDR3 reads TGTGCCAGCAGTCTCTCACATTACAATGAGCAGTTCTTC. The whole variable domain, remainder taken from reference TRBV28 and TRBJ2-1, is DVKVTQSSRYLVKRTGEKVFLECVQDMDHENMFWYRQDPGLGLRLIYFSYDVKMKEKGDIPEGYSVSREKKERFSLILESASTNQTSMYLCASSLSHYNEQFFGPGTRLTVL.

The chain carries TRBV27 and TRBJ1-3; 7 nucleotides line up with TRBD1. The CDR3 loop spans 15 amino acids. Germline V gene lookup returns CDR1 MNHEY and CDR2 SMNVEV (reference sequence). V trimming: 3 bases; J trimming: 2 bases; junction bases outside the gene matches: 4. CDR3 region: CASSFSQGPGNTIYF. The CDR3 DNA is TGTGCCAGCAGTTTTTCACAGGGGCCTGGAAACACCATATATTTT.

The gene calls are TRBV27 and TRBJ2-7; D is unresolved. The V gene's germline CDR1 is MNHEY and CDR2 SMNVEV (reference sequence). The CDR3 contains 14 residues. With 0 bases removed from V and 1 base from J, the gap between germline ends came to 7 bases. The CDR3, as DNA: TGTGCCAGCAGTTTATCGACTCGGTCCTACGAGCAGTACGTC. Protein: CASSLSTRSYEQYV.

The chain links TRBV4-1 to TRBJ1-3; 9 bases agree with TRBD1. CDR1 MGHRA and CDR2 YSYEKL come from the germline V gene. The CDR3 extends over 15 amino acids. V was pared by 0 bases and J by 4 bases, with 1 base of the junction left unmatched. This chain's CDR3 is CASSQEDRGGNTIYF. The CDR3 DNA reads TGCGCCAGCAGCCAAGAGGACAGGGGAGGAAACACCATATATTTT.

CDR3 protein: CASRAPGRRAYGYTF. The CDR3, as DNA: TGTGCCAGCAGGGCTCCGGGCCGCAGGGCCTATGGCTACACCTTC. The chain recombines TRBV6-5 with TRBJ1-2, with D perhaps matching TRBD1 (5 bases). Germline V gene sequence: CDR1 MNHEY, CDR2 SVGAGI. The CDR3 is 15 amino acids. V was pared by 6 bases and J by 4 bases, with 18 bases between.

This chain uses TRBV4-1 with TRBJ1-1; a weak D match, TRBD1 (6 bases). From germline, CDR1 is MGHRA and CDR2 YSYEKL. The CDR3 extends over 15 amino acids. V was shortened by 0 bases and J by 4 bases, with 12 bases between the two germline ends. The CDR3 nucleotides read TGCGCCAGCAGCCAAGATCCGGGGGGCGGCACTGAAGCTTTCTTT. Translating gives CASSQDPGGGTEAFF.

The rearrangement links TRBV6-6 to TRBJ1-2; D possibly corresponds to TRBD1 (6 bases). This CDR3 has 15 amino acids. Germline lookup yields CDR1 MNHNY and CDR2 SVGAGI (reference sequence). V gave up 2 bases and J gave up 4 bases, with 14 bases separating them. The CDR3 spells CASSYNRVSGYGYTF. The DNA of the CDR3 is TGTGCCAGCAGTTACAACAGGGTGAGCGGCTATGGCTACACCTTC.

The chain is built from TRBV29-1 and TRBJ1-1; weak D call: TRBD1 (6 bases). The V end lost 6 bases, the J end lost 3 bases, and 20 bases lay between the germline ends. Per germline, CDR1 SQVTM and CDR2 ANQGSEA. This CDR3 comprises 15 residues. CDR3 DNA: TGCAGCGTGGCCGGTATTCAGGGGTCCTACACTGAAGCTTTCTTT. This codes for CSVAGIQGSYTEAFF.

This CDR3 reads CAWKTTNTEAFF. The CDR3 nucleotides are TGTGCCTGGAAAACAACGAACACTGAAGCTTTCTTT. V gene TRBV30 combines with J gene TRBJ1-1; D call uncertain. Germline CDR1 reads GTSNPN; CDR2 reads SVGIG (reference sequence). The V end lost 4 bases, the J end lost 1 base, and 7 bases lay between the germline ends. The CDR3 sequence is 12 residues long.

The chain couples TRBV5-1 to TRBJ2-1, with TRBD1 identical over 9 bases. Losses at the gene ends were 3 bases for V and 5 bases for J; bases not matched to a gene: 6. This CDR3 comprises 15 residues. Germline CDR1 SGHRS, CDR2 YFSETQ. CDR3 protein: CASSSGTGIHNEQFF. CDR3 sequence (DNA): TGCGCCAGCAGCTCGGGGACAGGGATTCACAATGAGCAGTTCTTC. Full variable domain (outside the CDR3, taken from reference TRBV5-1 and TRBJ2-1): KAGVTQTPRYLIKTRGQQVTLSCSPISGHRSVSWYQQTPGQGLQFLFEYFSETQRNKGNFPGRFSGRQFSNSRSEMNVSTLELGDSALYLCASSSGTGIHNEQFFGPGTRLTVL.

This chain joins TRBV9 and TRBJ1-2; 7 bases line up with TRBD1. V shed 0 bases and J 8 bases; nucleotides not matched to a gene: 13. Germline V gene lookup returns CDR1 SGDLS and CDR2 YYNGEE. CDR3 size: 16 residues. The CDR3 nucleotides are TGTGCCAGCAGCGTAGATATGGTTCGACAGGGTAAGGGCTACACCTTC. It encodes CASSVDMVRQGKGYTF.

The chain combines TRBV9 with TRBJ2-1; TRBD1 might be the D (6 bases). CDR1 and CDR2 from the germline V gene are SGDLS and YYNGEE. CDR3 length: 14 amino acids. Trimming pared 0 bases from V and 3 bases from J, leaving 7 bases between. The CDR3 sequence is CASSVEGHYNEQFF. In nucleotides, the CDR3 is TGTGCCAGCAGCGTAGAGGGACACTACAATGAGCAGTTCTTC.

V and J are TRBV5-3 and TRBJ2-5; 11 bases match TRBD2. TRBV5-3 is an ORF for which the function is uncertain. The length of the CDR3 is 14 residues. V trimming: 5 bases; J trimming: 6 bases; junction bases outside the gene matches: 6. The CDR3 coding sequence is TGTGCCAGAAGGCCCGCTAGCGGGGGGAAGACCCAGTACTTC. It is translated as CARRPASGGKTQYF.